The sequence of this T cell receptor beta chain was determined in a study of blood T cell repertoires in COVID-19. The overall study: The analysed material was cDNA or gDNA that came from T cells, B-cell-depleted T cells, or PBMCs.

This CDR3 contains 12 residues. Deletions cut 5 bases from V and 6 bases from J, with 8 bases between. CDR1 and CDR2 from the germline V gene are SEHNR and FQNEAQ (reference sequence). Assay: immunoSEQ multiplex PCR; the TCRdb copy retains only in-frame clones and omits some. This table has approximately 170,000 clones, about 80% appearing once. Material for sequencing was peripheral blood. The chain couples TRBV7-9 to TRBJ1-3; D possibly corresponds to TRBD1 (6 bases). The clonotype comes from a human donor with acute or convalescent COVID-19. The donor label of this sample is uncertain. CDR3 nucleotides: TGTGCCAGCAGCGGGGGCCCAAACACCATATATTTT. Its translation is CASSGGPNTIYF.